Below are 27 T cell receptor beta chains sequenced from a single sample in a study of cytomegalovirus exposure and HLA in healthy donors. It was with 60 Vbeta and 13 Jbeta primers that the PCR ran. The protocol was immunoSEQ multiplex PCR, while the TCRdb copy is restricted to in-frame clones and leaves out a portion. The sample features fewer than 150,000 clones, with approximately 1.9% in its top ten. The source material was PBMCs. The receptors shown here come from a woman aged 60-75 years in good health and CMV-seronegative.

The rearrangement joins TRBV28 to TRBJ2-1; unclear D gene. The CDR3 sequence is 10 residues long. CDR1 and CDR2 (germline): MDHEN, SYDVKM. V lost 10 bases and J lost 5, with 6 bases in between. For the CDR3, the DNA is TGTGCCACCCTAAACAATGAGCAGTTCTTC. It translates to CATLNNEQFF.

V and J are TRBV7-3 and TRBJ2-2; possible D gene TRBD1, 6 bases. The germline V and J ends were trimmed by 0 bases and 6 bases, with 14 bases remaining between them. The CDR3 extends over 16 amino acids. The V gene's germline CDR1 is SGHTA and CDR2 FQGTGA. This CDR3 is CASSLTGGPNPGELFF. The CDR3 coding sequence is TGTGCCAGCAGCTTAACTGGGGGCCCCAACCCCGGGGAGCTGTTTTTT.

The chain links TRBV10-2 to TRBJ2-7; possibly TRBD1 for D (6 bases). The V end was cut by 3 bases, the J end by 1 base, with 10 bases between. Germline CDR1 reads WSHSY; CDR2 reads SAAADI. This CDR3 region has 14 residues. CDR3 bases: TGCGCCAGCAGTGATACAGGGAAATCCTACGAGCAGTACTTC. Translated: CASSDTGKSYEQYF.

The chain carries TRBV6-4 and TRBJ2-3, with 12 bases that match TRBD2. Trimming at V came to 3 bases and at J to 6 bases, leaving 10 bases not matched to a gene. The germline gives CDR1 MRHNA, CDR2 SNTAGT. CDR3 length: 17 amino acids. Here the CDR3 reads CASSEPGLAGYQDTQYF. The CDR3 DNA reads as TGTGCCAGCAGTGAACCCGGACTAGCGGGGTACCAGGATACGCAGTATTTT.

The genes are TRBV5-1 and TRBJ2-1, with 10 bases that match TRBD2. Trimming at V came to 0 bases and at J to 5 bases, leaving 2 bases not matched to a gene. The CDR3 is made up of 15 amino acids. Germline loops: CDR1 SGHRS, CDR2 YFSETQ. The CDR3 is CASSLGLAGHNEQFF. In nucleotides, the CDR3 is TGCGCCAGCAGCTTGGGACTAGCGGGCCACAATGAGCAGTTCTTC.

The V call is TRBV9, the J call TRBJ2-1; 14 positions match TRBD2. The CDR3 is 17 residues long. Trimming took 3 bases from V and 2 from J; bases not matched to a gene: 4. CDR1 and CDR2 (germline): SGDLS, YYNGEE. The CDR3 spells CASSEGLAGAPYNEQFF. The CDR3 region has the DNA TGTGCCAGCAGCGAGGGACTAGCGGGAGCCCCCTACAATGAGCAGTTCTTC. The full variable domain, in which reference TRBV9 and TRBJ2-1 provide the parts outside the CDR3, is DSGVTQTPKHLITATGQRVTLRCSPRSGDLSVYWYQQSLDQGLQFLIQYYNGEERAKGNILERFSAQQFPDLHSELNLSSLELGDSALYFCASSEGLAGAPYNEQFFGPGTRLTVL.

The chain carries TRBV2 and TRBJ1-5; tentative D call: TRBD1 (5 bases). The germline V and J ends were trimmed by 6 bases and 7 bases, with 19 bases remaining between them. The CDR3 covers 15 residues. Germline V lookup: CDR1 SNHLY, CDR2 FYNNEI. The CDR3 bases are TGTGCCAGCAGCCCTCCGGCGGGGGAAGGACAGCCCCAGCATTTT. It yields the protein CASSPPAGEGQPQHF.

The CDR3 spells CAWSVSGWGGETQYF. The CDR3, as DNA: TGTGCCTGGAGTGTTAGCGGGTGGGGGGGTGAGACCCAGTACTTC. The chain carries TRBV30 and TRBJ2-5; TRBD2 matches 7 bases. J lost 5 bases, V lost 0 bases, and 9 bases had no gene match. This CDR3 is 15 amino acids long. Germline V CDR1 and CDR2: GTSNPN, SVGIG (reference sequence).

The chain's CDR3 is CASSLAAGTNYGYTF. CDR3 nucleotides: TGTGCCAGCAGCTTGGCTGCAGGGACTAACTATGGCTACACCTTC. The chain joins TRBV5-5 to TRBJ1-2; D is perhaps TRBD1 (5 bases). V lost 0 bases and J lost 0, with 9 bases in between. This CDR3 is 15 amino acids long. Germline lookup yields CDR1 SGHKS and CDR2 YYEKEE (reference sequence).

CDR3 sequence: CASSPQGTHGYTF. Written as DNA, the CDR3 is TGTGCCAGCAGCCCACAGGGGACTCATGGCTACACCTTC. V is TRBV7-6 and J is TRBJ1-2, with 7 nucleotides matching TRBD1. This CDR3 comprises 13 residues. Germline CDR1 SGHVS, CDR2 FNYEAQ. The V and J ends lost 5 bases and 6 bases, in that order; junction bases with no gene match: 6.

The V and J genes are TRBV5-8 and TRBJ1-5; 10 bases line up with TRBD1. CDR3 length: 15 residues. Germline CDR1 is SGHTS and CDR2 is YDEGEE. V gave up 3 bases and J gave up 5 bases; unmatched junction bases: 5. The CDR3, as DNA: TGTGCCAGCAGCTCGGGACAGGGGCAGTATCAGCCCCAGCATTTT. This gives the protein CASSSGQGQYQPQHF.

The rearrangement uses TRBV28 and TRBJ2-3, with D perhaps TRBD2 (7 bases). V was clipped by 2 bases and J by 1 base, with 16 bases between them. The CDR3 length is 17 residues. Germline-derived CDR1 and CDR2 are MDHEN and SYDVKM. The CDR3 protein is CASSLGGAWAGTDTQYF. CDR3 in DNA: TGTGCCAGCAGTTTAGGGGGGGCGTGGGCGGGCACAGATACGCAGTATTTT.

The chain employs TRBV4-2 and TRBJ1-1, with D perhaps matching TRBD1 (5 bases). Trimming took off 1 base at V and 7 bases at J, with 13 bases between the two ends. The length of the CDR3 is 14 residues. Per the germline V gene, CDR1 is LGHNA and CDR2 is YNFKEQ. The CDR3 reads CASSQVGGADEAFF. DNA of the CDR3: TGTGCCAGCAGCCAAGTTGGTGGGGCGGATGAAGCTTTCTTT.

The CDR3 region is CATSREKGPGYEQYF. In DNA form, the CDR3 reads TGTGCCACCAGCAGAGAGAAGGGGCCGGGCTACGAGCAGTACTTC. V and J are TRBV15 and TRBJ2-7; tentatively, D is TRBD1 (5 bases). The V gene lost 0 bases and the J gene lost 3 bases, with 12 bases spanning the gap. This CDR3 is built from 15 residues. Germline V CDR1 and CDR2: LNHNV, YYDKDF (reference sequence).

The chain recombines TRBV19 with TRBJ1-3, with 7 bases matching TRBD1. Germline CDR1 is LNHDA and CDR2 is SQIVND (reference sequence). After removal of 4 bases from V and 2 bases from J, the junction contained 2 bases not matched to a gene. The CDR3 runs 14 residues. The chain's CDR3 is CASSSDRAGNTIYF. The CDR3 nucleotides read TGTGCCAGTAGTAGCGACAGGGCTGGAAACACCATATATTTT.

The chain couples TRBV4-1 to TRBJ1-6; no clear D. The CDR3 sequence is 15 residues long. Germline V lookup: CDR1 MGHRA, CDR2 YSYEKL. Trimming left V 0 bases short and J 5 bases short, with 8 bases between. The CDR3 DNA follows: TGCGCCAGCAGCCAAGACAGCACTAATAATTCACCCCTCCACTTT. Translating gives CASSQDSTNNSPLHF.

Concerning this clone itself: The junction differs from germline at one of its ends, possibly a read error. This chain connects TRBV28 to TRBJ1-2, with D maybe TRBD1 (5 bases). CDR1 is MDHEN and CDR2 is SYDVKM in the germline V gene. This CDR3 is 13 amino acids long. CDR3: CAGSFGHTYGYTF. The CDR3 DNA is TGTGCCGGCAGTTTTGGACATACTTACGGCTACACCTTC.

V usage is TRBV7-9 and J usage is TRBJ2-7; 11 bases agree with TRBD2. Germline V CDR1 and CDR2: SEHNR, FQNEAQ (reference sequence). The CDR3 sequence is 15 residues long. J lost 0 bases, V lost 8 bases, and 6 bases had no gene match. The CDR3 DNA reads TGTGCCAGCCGGCGGCTAGCGGGGGGCTCCTACGAGCAGTACTTC. Its translation: CASRRLAGGSYEQYF.

The V and J genes are TRBV6-5 and TRBJ1-2; 8 bases align to TRBD1. Trimming cost V 2 bases and J 4 bases; bases outside gene matches: 3. CDR1 and CDR2 from the germline V gene are MNHEY and SVGAGI. CDR3 length: 14 amino acids. CDR3 in amino acids: CASSYPGGSYGYTF. The CDR3 nucleotides read TGTGCCAGCAGTTACCCAGGGGGCAGCTATGGCTACACCTTC.

V usage is TRBV29-1 and J usage is TRBJ1-1; D is undetermined. Trimming stripped 8 bases from V and 4 bases from J, with 8 bases between. CDR1 is SQVTM and CDR2 is ANQGSEA in the germline V gene. The CDR3 loop spans 10 amino acids. DNA of the CDR3: TGCAGCTCTCTCTCCACTGAAGCTTTCTTT. Translating gives CSSLSTEAFF.

V is TRBV6-1 and J is TRBJ2-7; unclear D gene. The CDR3 spans 12 residues. Germline CDR1 and CDR2: MNHNS and SASEGT. V was trimmed by 4 bases and J by 0 bases, leaving 4 bases between them. Here the CDR3 reads CASSVSSYEQYF. The CDR3 region has the DNA TGTGCCAGCAGTGTCAGCTCCTACGAGCAGTACTTC.

The chain links TRBV5-1 to TRBJ2-5, with a weak D call TRBD1 (6 bases). The V gene lost 3 bases and the J gene lost 7 bases, with 19 bases spanning the gap. CDR3 size: 15 residues. Germline CDR1 and CDR2: SGHRS and YFSETQ. CDR3 residues: CASSSDRREQRTQYF. The CDR3 nucleotides are TGCGCCAGCAGCTCCGACAGGAGAGAACAAAGGACCCAGTACTTC.

The chain is built from TRBV2 and TRBJ1-1; D not resolved. V was clipped by 4 bases and J by 4 bases, with 13 bases between them. This CDR3 contains 14 residues. Germline-derived CDR1 and CDR2 are SNHLY and FYNNEI. Here the CDR3 DNA reads TGTGCCAGCAGTGGTCAGTTTGGCAGCACTGAAGCTTTCTTT. This encodes CASSGQFGSTEAFF.

With regard to this clone: At one end, the junction sequence differs from germline, possibly due to a read error. The chain combines TRBV29-1 with TRBJ2-2; 7 positions agree with TRBD2. CDR1 SQVTM and CDR2 ANQGSEA come from the germline V gene. The CDR3 is made up of 12 amino acids. Here the CDR3 DNA reads TGCAGCGTTGAAGATTTGGGGGGGGTGCTGTTTTTT. Its protein is CSVEDLGGVLFF.

This chain links TRBV28 with TRBJ2-7; 8 bases align to TRBD1. Germline assignment: CDR1 MDHEN and CDR2 SYDVKM. The CDR3 covers 14 residues. The junction had 5 bases not matched to a gene; V was cut back by 5 bases and J by 2 bases. CDR3 loop: CASSIRGPPYEQYF. CDR3 bases: TGTGCCAGCAGTATCAGGGGGCCGCCCTACGAGCAGTACTTC.

This chain uses TRBV19 with TRBJ2-2; D is undetermined. Germline CDR1 is LNHDA and CDR2 is SQIVND (reference sequence). This CDR3 is 14 amino acids long. The V gene lost 6 bases and the J gene lost 1 base, with 9 bases spanning the gap. CDR3 DNA: TGTGCCAGTAGCCCCTCAGGGAACACCGGGGAGCTGTTTTTT. Translating it yields CASSPSGNTGELFF.

The CDR3, as DNA: TGTGCCAGCAGTTTTCGGGACAGGGGGAGGGGGAACACTGAAGCTTTCTTT. This translates into CASSFRDRGRGNTEAFF. The chain joins TRBV28 to TRBJ1-1; 11 bases fit TRBD1. This CDR3 comprises 17 residues. CDR1 MDHEN and CDR2 SYDVKM come from the germline V gene. The trim removed 3 bases at V and 1 base at J, leaving 7 bases unmatched.